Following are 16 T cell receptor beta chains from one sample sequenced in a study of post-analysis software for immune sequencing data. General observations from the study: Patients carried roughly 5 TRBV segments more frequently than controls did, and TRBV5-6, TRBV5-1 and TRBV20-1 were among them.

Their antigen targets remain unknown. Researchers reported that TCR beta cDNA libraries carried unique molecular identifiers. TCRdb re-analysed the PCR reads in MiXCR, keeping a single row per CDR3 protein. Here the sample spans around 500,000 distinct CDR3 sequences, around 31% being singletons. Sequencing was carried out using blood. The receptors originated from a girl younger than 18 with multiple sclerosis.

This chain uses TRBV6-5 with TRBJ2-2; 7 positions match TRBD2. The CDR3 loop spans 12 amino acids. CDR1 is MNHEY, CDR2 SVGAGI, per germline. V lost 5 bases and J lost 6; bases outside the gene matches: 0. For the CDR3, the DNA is TGTGCCAGCAGTGCGGGGGCCGGGGAGCTGTTTTTT. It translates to CASSAGAGELFF.

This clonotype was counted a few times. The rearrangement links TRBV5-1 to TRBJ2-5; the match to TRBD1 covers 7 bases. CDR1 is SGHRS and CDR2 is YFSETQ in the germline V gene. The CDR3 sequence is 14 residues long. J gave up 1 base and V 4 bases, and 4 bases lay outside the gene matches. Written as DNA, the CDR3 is TGCGCCAGCAGCCCGGGACAGTTCCAAGAGACCCAGTACTTC. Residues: CASSPGQFQETQYF.

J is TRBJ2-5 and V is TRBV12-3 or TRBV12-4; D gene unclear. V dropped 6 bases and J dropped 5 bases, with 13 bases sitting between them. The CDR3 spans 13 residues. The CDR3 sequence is CASRVSNLETQYF. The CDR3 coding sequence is TGTGCCAGCAGAGTTTCGAACCTGGAGACCCAGTACTTC.

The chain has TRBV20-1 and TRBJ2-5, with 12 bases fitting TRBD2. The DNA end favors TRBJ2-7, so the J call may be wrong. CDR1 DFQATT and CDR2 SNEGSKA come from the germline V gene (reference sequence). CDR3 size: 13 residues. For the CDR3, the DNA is TGCAGTGCTAGACTAGCGGGGGGGCTCGAGCAGTACTTC. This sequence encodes CSARLAGGLEQYF.

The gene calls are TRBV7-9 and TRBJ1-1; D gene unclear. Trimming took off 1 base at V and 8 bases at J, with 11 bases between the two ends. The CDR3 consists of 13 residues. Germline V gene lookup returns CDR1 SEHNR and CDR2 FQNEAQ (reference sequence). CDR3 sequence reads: CASSLVREGEAFF. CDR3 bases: TGTGCCAGCAGCTTAGTGAGAGAGGGAGAAGCTTTCTTT. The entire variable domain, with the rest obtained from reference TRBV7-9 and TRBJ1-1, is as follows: DTGVSQNPRHKITKRGQNVTFRCDPISEHNRLYWYRQTLGQGPEFLTYFQNEAQLEKSRLLSDRFSAERPKGSFSTLEIQRTEQGDSAMYLCASSLVREGEAFFGQGTRLTVV.

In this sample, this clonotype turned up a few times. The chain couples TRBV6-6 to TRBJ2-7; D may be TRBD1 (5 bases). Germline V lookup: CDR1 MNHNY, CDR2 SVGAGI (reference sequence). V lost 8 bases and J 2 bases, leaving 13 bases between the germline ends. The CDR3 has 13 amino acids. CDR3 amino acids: CASGQTLTYEQYF. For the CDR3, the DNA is TGTGCCAGCGGACAAACGTTGACCTACGAGCAGTACTTC.

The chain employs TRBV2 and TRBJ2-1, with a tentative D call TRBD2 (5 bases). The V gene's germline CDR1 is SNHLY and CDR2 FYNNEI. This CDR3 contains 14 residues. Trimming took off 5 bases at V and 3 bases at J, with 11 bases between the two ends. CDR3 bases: TGTGCCAGCAGTTTTCTAGCTGGCTACAATGAGCAGTTCTTC. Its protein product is CASSFLAGYNEQFF.

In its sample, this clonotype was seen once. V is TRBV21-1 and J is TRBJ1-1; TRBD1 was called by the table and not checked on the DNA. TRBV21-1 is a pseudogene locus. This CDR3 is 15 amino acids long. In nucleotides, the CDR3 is TGTGCCAGCAGCCTGAAAAGGGGGGATCCGACTGAAGCTTTCTTT. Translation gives CASSLKRGDPTEAFF.

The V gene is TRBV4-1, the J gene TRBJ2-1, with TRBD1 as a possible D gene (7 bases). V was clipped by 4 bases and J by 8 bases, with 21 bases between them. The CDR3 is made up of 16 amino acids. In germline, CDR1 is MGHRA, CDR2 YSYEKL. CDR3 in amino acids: CASSLGGQGERYEQFF. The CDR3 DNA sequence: TGCGCCAGCAGCCTCGGGGGCCAGGGGGAGAGGTATGAGCAGTTCTTC.

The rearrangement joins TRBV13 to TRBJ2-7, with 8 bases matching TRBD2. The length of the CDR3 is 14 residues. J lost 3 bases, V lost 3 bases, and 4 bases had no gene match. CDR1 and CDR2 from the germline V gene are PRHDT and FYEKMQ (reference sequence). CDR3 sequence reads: CASSFLSGGYEQYF. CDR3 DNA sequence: TGTGCCAGCAGCTTTTTGAGCGGGGGCTACGAGCAGTACTTC. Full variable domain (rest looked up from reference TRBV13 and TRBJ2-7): AAGVIQSPRHLIKEKRETATLKCYPIPRHDTVYWYQQGPGQDPQFLISFYEKMQSDKGSIPDRFSAQQFSDYHSELNMSSLELGDSALYFCASSFLSGGYEQYFGPGTRLTVT.

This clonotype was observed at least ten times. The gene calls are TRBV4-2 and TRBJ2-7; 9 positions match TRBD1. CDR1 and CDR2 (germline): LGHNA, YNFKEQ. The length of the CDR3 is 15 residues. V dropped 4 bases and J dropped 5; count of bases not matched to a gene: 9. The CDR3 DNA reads TGTGCCAGCAGCCCATTACAGACAGGGGGACACGAGCAGTACTTC. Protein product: CASSPLQTGGHEQYF.

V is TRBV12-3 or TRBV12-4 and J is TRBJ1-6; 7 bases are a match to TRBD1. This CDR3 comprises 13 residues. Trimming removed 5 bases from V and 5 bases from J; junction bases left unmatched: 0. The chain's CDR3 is CASSGQDNSPLHF. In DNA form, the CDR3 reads TGTGCCAGCAGTGGACAGGATAATTCACCCCTCCACTTT.

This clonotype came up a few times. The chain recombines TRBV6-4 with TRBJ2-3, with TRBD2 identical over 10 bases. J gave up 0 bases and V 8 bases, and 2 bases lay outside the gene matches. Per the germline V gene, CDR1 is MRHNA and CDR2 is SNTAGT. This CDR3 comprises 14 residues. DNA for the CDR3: TGTGCCAGCCAGCGGGGGGGAAGCACAGATACGCAGTATTTT. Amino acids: CASQRGGSTDTQYF.

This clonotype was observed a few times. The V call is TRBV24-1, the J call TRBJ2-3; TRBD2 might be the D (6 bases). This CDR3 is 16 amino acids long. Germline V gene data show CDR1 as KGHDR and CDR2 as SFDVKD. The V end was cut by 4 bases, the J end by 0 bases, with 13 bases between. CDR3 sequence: CATSDGLSSSTDTQYF. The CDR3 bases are TGTGCCACCAGTGACGGACTATCCTCTAGCACAGATACGCAGTATTTT.

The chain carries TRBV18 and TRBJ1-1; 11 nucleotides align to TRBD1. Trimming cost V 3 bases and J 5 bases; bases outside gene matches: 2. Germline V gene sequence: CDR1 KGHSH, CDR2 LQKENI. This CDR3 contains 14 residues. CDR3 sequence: CASSPDRGRTEAFF. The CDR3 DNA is TGTGCCAGCTCACCGGACAGGGGGCGAACTGAAGCTTTCTTT.

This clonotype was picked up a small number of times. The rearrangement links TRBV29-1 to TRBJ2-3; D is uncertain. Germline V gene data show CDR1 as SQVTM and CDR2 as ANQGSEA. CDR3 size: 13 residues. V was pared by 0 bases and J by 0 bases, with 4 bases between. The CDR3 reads CSVEEDSTDTQYF. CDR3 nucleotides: TGCAGCGTTGAAGAAGACAGCACAGATACGCAGTATTTT.